This is a list of T cell receptor beta chains from one sample in a study of CD8 T cells in ankylosing spondylitis. TCRdb reprocessed the 5' RACE reads via MiXCR and lists one record per CDR3 protein. The repertoire has 200,000 to 250,000 distinct CDR3 sequences, more than 5.5% of them found once; the top ten carry more than 13%. Source material: blood, either unsorted or a sorted T cell fraction (not recorded which). Receptors originate from a male donor with ankylosing spondylitis. The CDR3 runs from the conserved cysteine through the conserved F or W. The D gene is left open where the match is weak. Clone size is stated in some rows and not others, as once, few, many or a class when expanded.

D,size,J,V,CDR3,DNA
TRBD1,many,TRBJ2-7,TRBV27,CASSFAQGAAHEQYF,TGTGCCAGCAGTTTTGCTCAGGGGGCGGCCCACGAGCAGTACTTC
-,many,TRBJ2-7,TRBV4-1,CASSLHTSYSYEQYF,TGCGCCAGCAGCCTCCACACGAGCTACTCCTACGAGCAGTACTTC
-,many,TRBJ1-1,TRBV6-5,CASSYGVGEATEAFF,TGTGCCAGCAGTTACGGCGTAGGGGAGGCCACTGAAGCTTTCTTT
-,-,TRBJ2-6,TRBV30,CAWSLNGANVLTF,TGTGCCTGGAGTCTTAATGGGGCCAACGTCCTGACTTTC
-,many,TRBJ1-2,TRBV27,CASTALGSRYGYTF,TGTGCCAGCACTGCTCTAGGGTCACGGTATGGCTACACCTTC
-,-,TRBJ1-1,TRBV10-1,CASSAGTENTEAFF,TGCGCCAGCAGTGCCGGGACTGAGAACACTGAAGCTTTCTTT
TRBD1,few,TRBJ2-3,TRBV29-1,CSVVGGPGTDTQYF,TGCAGCGTTGTAGGGGGCCCCGGCACAGATACGCAGTATTTT
-,-,TRBJ1-2,TRBV4-3,CASSQVAVGRANYGYTF,TGCGCCAGCAGCCAAGTGGCGGTCGGCAGGGCTAACTATGGCTACACCTTC
-,many,TRBJ2-2,TRBV9,CASSVQVSNTGELFF,TGTGCCAGCAGCGTTCAAGTCTCGAACACCGGGGAGCTGTTTTTT
-,many,TRBJ1-3,TRBV29-1,CSAGISGNTIYF,TGCAGCGCTGGGATCTCTGGAAACACCATATATTTT
TRBD2,many,TRBJ2-1,TRBV28,CASSWGGSGGRWEQFF,TGTGCCAGCAGTTGGGGAGGAAGCGGGGGGAGGTGGGAGCAGTTCTTC
-,few,TRBJ2-5,TRBV4-2,CASSLDGLYQETQYF,TGTGCCAGCAGCCTCGACGGCCTGTACCAAGAGACCCAGTACTTC